These 2 T cell receptor beta chains originate from one sample sequenced in a study of patients and donors after allogeneic stem cell transplantation. TCRdb re-called the RT-PCR reads through MiXCR, storing one row per CDR3 protein. Among about a million distinct CDR3 sequences listed, about a sixth were seen once. Material for sequencing was blood, either unsorted or a sorted T cell fraction (not recorded which). The receptor set was obtained from a human donor who was either an allogeneic HSCT recipient or a stem cell or donor lymphocyte infusion donor (not recorded which). It is not recorded whose cells these are; they may come from a transplant donor.

The V gene is TRBV19, the J gene TRBJ2-1, with 7 bases fitting TRBD1. The CDR3 has 14 amino acids. CDR1 LNHDA and CDR2 SQIVND come from the germline V gene (reference sequence). Unmatched junction bases numbered 13, after V lost 6 bases and J lost 11 bases. The CDR3 protein is CASSEDRRVIKQFF. CDR3 coding DNA: TGTGCCAGTAGCGAGGACAGGAGAGTAATCAAGCAGTTCTTC. The full variable domain, with the rest looked up from reference TRBV19 and TRBJ2-1, is DGGITQSPKYLFRKEGQNVTLSCEQNLNHDAMYWYRQDPGQGLRLIYYSQIVNDFQKGDIAEGYSVSREKKESFPLTVTSAQKNPTAFYLCASSEDRRVIKQFFGPGTRLTVL.

This clonotype came up a few times. The chain carries TRBV5-6 and TRBJ2-7; TRBD1 matches 9 bases. Trimming removed 5 bases from V and 3 bases from J; junction bases left unmatched: 3. Germline CDR1 SGHDT, CDR2 YYEEEE. The CDR3 has 13 residues. CDR3 region: CASRVTGGYEQYF. The CDR3 DNA follows: TGTGCCAGCAGGGTGACAGGGGGCTACGAGCAGTACTTC.